The 30 T cell receptor beta chains in this list originate from one sample, sequenced in a study of blood T cell repertoires in COVID-19. Sequencing was performed with immunoSEQ multiplex PCR; in TCRdb, only in-frame clones are kept and a portion is missing. Found here are some 380,000 clones, 80% to 90% of them singletons; the top ten hold 1.3%. Sequencing was carried out using PBMCs or T cells enriched from blood (not recorded which). All receptors derive from a man aged 30 to 45 who had recovered from COVID-19.

The V and J genes are TRBV7-9 and TRBJ1-5, with 8 bases lining up with TRBD1. Germline V lookup: CDR1 SEHNR, CDR2 FQNEAQ (reference sequence). The CDR3 contains 15 residues. V lost 5 bases, J lost 4 bases, and 7 bases stayed unmatched. CDR3 loop: CASSIGQGENQPQHF. CDR3 nucleotide sequence: TGTGCCAGCAGCATCGGACAGGGTGAAAATCAGCCCCAGCATTTT.

The rearrangement links TRBV18 to TRBJ1-1; D ambiguous. The CDR3 extends over 14 amino acids. CDR1 KGHSH and CDR2 LQKENI come from the germline V gene. V was trimmed by 2 bases and J by 7 bases, leaving 14 bases between them. Here the CDR3 reads CASSPIATEGEAFF. Written as DNA, the CDR3 is TGTGCCAGCTCACCAATTGCCACGGAGGGTGAAGCTTTCTTT.

The V call is TRBV5-6, the J call TRBJ2-3, with D tentatively TRBD2 (5 bases). Trimming removed 4 bases at V and 2 bases at J, with 20 bases between. The CDR3 is made up of 17 amino acids. CDR1 and CDR2 from the germline V gene are SGHDT and YYEEEE. CDR3 nucleotides: TGTGCCAGCAGCCCCCGGTTTGATCCGGGGTTCACAGATACGCAGTATTTT. This encodes CASSPRFDPGFTDTQYF. Supplemented by reference TRBV5-6 and TRBJ2-3, the full variable domain reads DAGVTQSPTHLIKTRGQQVTLRCSPKSGHDTVSWYQQALGQGPQFIFQYYEEEERQRGNFPDRFSGHQFPNYSSELNVNALLLGDSALYLCASSPRFDPGFTDTQYFGPGTRLTVL.

V and J are TRBV5-4 and TRBJ1-2; 7 nucleotides align to TRBD1. Germline V gene lookup returns CDR1 SGHNT and CDR2 YYREEE (reference sequence). This CDR3 spans 13 amino acids. J lost 2 bases, V lost 5 bases, and 3 bases had no gene match. CDR3 sequence reads: CASRTQGNYGYTF. The CDR3 region has the DNA TGTGCCAGCAGAACACAGGGGAACTATGGCTACACCTTC.

The V gene is TRBV29-1, the J gene TRBJ1-2, with D tentatively TRBD1 (5 bases). Germline-derived CDR1 and CDR2 are SQVTM and ANQGSEA. The germline V and J ends were trimmed by 7 bases and 4 bases, with 16 bases remaining between them. The CDR3 runs 13 residues. This CDR3 is CSASTALGYGYTF. The DNA of the CDR3 is TGCAGCGCTTCGACAGCCCTGGGCTATGGCTACACCTTC.

The J gene is TRBJ2-3, the V gene TRBV7-6; the match to TRBD1 covers 8 bases. Trimming removed 1 base from V and 4 bases from J; junction bases left unmatched: 4. This CDR3 region has 15 residues. Germline V gene lookup returns CDR1 SGHVS and CDR2 FNYEAQ. The CDR3 loop reads CASSLVGQAADTQYF. For the CDR3, the DNA is TGTGCCAGCAGCTTAGTGGGACAGGCGGCAGATACGCAGTATTTT.

This rearrangement joins TRBV7-2 to TRBJ1-5; the D is unclear. Germline CDR1 SGHTA, CDR2 FQGNSA. Trimming took 6 bases from V and 7 from J, leaving 10 bases between them. This CDR3 contains 12 residues. CDR3 DNA sequence: TGTGCCAGCAGTGCGAGGGCGCAGCCCCAGCATTTT. This translates into CASSARAQPQHF.

The CDR3 DNA sequence: TGTGCCTGGAGTCGTCCCGCTGAAGCTTTCTTT. It is translated as CAWSRPAEAFF. This sequence joins TRBV30 and TRBJ1-1; D is ambiguous. The germline V and J ends were trimmed by 2 bases and 6 bases, with 7 bases remaining between them. CDR3 length: 11 amino acids. Germline V gene lookup returns CDR1 GTSNPN and CDR2 SVGIG (reference sequence).

This clone was seen more than once but under ten times. The chain links TRBV9 to TRBJ1-2; D is unresolved. The length of the CDR3 is 12 residues. Trimming removed 4 bases from V and 8 bases from J, with 12 bases in between. Germline lookup yields CDR1 SGDLS and CDR2 YYNGEE. This CDR3 reads CASSTRTNGYTF. The CDR3 bases are TGTGCCAGCAGCACCCGGACTAACGGCTACACCTTC.

The chain joins TRBV7-2 to TRBJ2-1, with 14 bases that match TRBD2. The CDR3 is made up of 15 amino acids. Losses at the gene ends were 5 bases for V and 7 bases for J; bases not matched to a gene: 4. Germline values: CDR1 SGHTA, CDR2 FQGNSA. CDR3 in DNA: TGTGCCAGCAGCAAATGGACTAGCGGGGGGAATGAGCAGTTCTTC. Translating it yields CASSKWTSGGNEQFF.

This clone was observed once. The J gene is TRBJ2-2, the V gene TRBV4-2; 7 bases line up with TRBD2. The CDR3 spans 15 residues. Germline trimming cut 3 bases from V and 5 bases from J; bases unmatched to any gene: 6. Germline V CDR1 and CDR2: LGHNA, YNFKEQ. In DNA, the CDR3 is TGTGCCAGCAGCCAGGGGACTACCCCGACCGGGGAGCTGTTTTTT. Amino acid sequence: CASSQGTTPTGELFF.

The genes are TRBV9 and TRBJ1-2; D possibly corresponds to TRBD1 (6 bases). Germline V gives CDR1 SGDLS, CDR2 YYNGEE. The ends were cut back, 0 bases at V and 2 bases at J, with 11 bases in the middle. This CDR3 has 15 amino acids. CDR3 sequence (DNA): TGTGCCAGCAGCGTAGGGACAGAGTTCAACTATGGCTACACCTTC. Translated: CASSVGTEFNYGYTF.

The gene calls are TRBV27 and TRBJ1-1; no definite D call. The CDR3 has 13 amino acids. Germline V gene sequence: CDR1 MNHEY, CDR2 SMNVEV (reference sequence). V was cut by 6 bases and J by 4 bases, with 12 bases left in between. The CDR3 region has the DNA TGTGCCAGCAGGGGTCCGGCGGGCACTGAAGCTTTCTTT. Encoded protein: CASRGPAGTEAFF.

This clone was seen a single time. The sample has other DNA sequences that encode this CDR3 too. The chain has TRBV6-5 and TRBJ1-2; maybe TRBD1 (6 bases). The CDR3 runs 13 residues. The germline V and J ends were trimmed by 2 bases and 2 bases, with 6 bases remaining between them. Germline-derived CDR1 and CDR2 are MNHEY and SVGAGI. As DNA, the CDR3 is TGTGCCAGCAGTTACGGGACAAACTATGGCTACACCTTC. This encodes CASSYGTNYGYTF.

This sequence joins TRBV4-2 and TRBJ1-6, with D unresolved. CDR3 length: 16 residues. CDR1 is LGHNA and CDR2 is YNFKEQ in the germline V gene. Trimming removed 0 bases from V and 9 bases from J, with 15 bases in between. The CDR3 sequence: CASSQEGGEGGSPLHF. The DNA for the CDR3 is TGTGCCAGCAGCCAAGAAGGCGGTGAGGGTGGTTCACCCCTCCACTTT.

The gene calls are TRBV7-9 and TRBJ1-6, with D unresolved. The germline CDR1 and CDR2 sequences are SEHNR and FQNEAQ (reference sequence). Trimming left V 0 bases short and J 10 bases short, with 10 bases between. This CDR3 spans 14 amino acids. The CDR3 region has the DNA TGTGCCAGCAGCTTAGCGTACGGGGTATCACCCCTCCACTTT. Residues: CASSLAYGVSPLHF.

The chain carries TRBV19 and TRBJ2-7; 7 positions agree with TRBD1. After removal of 3 bases from V and 3 bases from J, the junction contained 8 bases not matched to a gene. The CDR3 loop spans 15 amino acids. Germline CDR1 is LNHDA and CDR2 is SQIVND (reference sequence). CDR3 amino acids: CASSITGTANYEQYF. For the CDR3, the DNA is TGTGCCAGTAGTATCACCGGGACAGCTAACTACGAGCAGTACTTC. Full variable domain (outside the CDR3, taken from reference TRBV19 and TRBJ2-7): DGGITQSPKYLFRKEGQNVTLSCEQNLNHDAMYWYRQDPGQGLRLIYYSQIVNDFQKGDIAEGYSVSREKKESFPLTVTSAQKNPTAFYLCASSITGTANYEQYFGPGTRLTVT.

V gene TRBV19 combines with J gene TRBJ1-1, with 7 bases fitting TRBD1. Looked up from germline, CDR1 is LNHDA and CDR2 is SQIVND (reference sequence). This CDR3 comprises 14 residues. V lost 5 bases to trimming and J lost 3 bases; unmatched junction nucleotides: 6. CDR3 sequence reads: CASSAGQTYTEAFF. The CDR3 DNA is TGTGCCAGTAGTGCGGGACAGACCTACACTGAAGCTTTCTTT.

A few counts support this clone. This chain joins TRBV7-2 and TRBJ1-2, with D unresolved. This CDR3 contains 11 residues. CDR1 and CDR2 (germline): SGHTA, FQGNSA. V was pared by 2 bases and J by 8 bases, with 6 bases between. The CDR3 region has the DNA TGTGCCAGCAGCTTAACAGTGGGCTACACCTTC. Translated, it gives CASSLTVGYTF.

The genes are TRBV5-1 and TRBJ1-2; perhaps TRBD1 as D (6 bases). The germline gives CDR1 SGHRS, CDR2 YFSETQ. The CDR3 loop spans 14 amino acids. V shed 1 base and J shed 7 bases, with 14 bases lying between them. The CDR3 protein is CASSLSAGDSGYTF. The CDR3 coding sequence is TGCGCCAGCAGCTTGAGTGCAGGGGATAGTGGCTACACCTTC.

The genes are TRBV28 and TRBJ1-2; no definite D call. CDR3 length: 12 residues. Looked up from germline, CDR1 is MDHEN and CDR2 is SYDVKM. The V gene lost 5 bases and the J gene lost 2 bases, with 6 bases spanning the gap. CDR3: CASSVRNYGYTF. CDR3 coding DNA: TGTGCCAGCAGTGTCCGGAACTATGGCTACACCTTC.

The J gene is TRBJ1-2, the V gene TRBV21-1; TRBD1, the table's D call, was not compared with the DNA. TRBV21-1 is a documented pseudogene. CDR3 length: 18 amino acids. The CDR3: CASSKRPRDRDPGDGYTF. The CDR3 nucleotides read TGTGCCAGCAGCAAAAGGCCCCGGGACAGGGATCCAGGCGATGGCTACACCTTC.

The chain is built from TRBV19 and TRBJ1-2; a possible D gene is TRBD1 (5 bases). V lost 3 bases and J lost 3, with 14 bases in between. Germline CDR1 and CDR2: LNHDA and SQIVND (reference sequence). The CDR3 loop spans 15 amino acids. This CDR3 reads CASSISLDSYYGYTF. CDR3 DNA: TGTGCCAGTAGTATCAGCCTCGACAGCTACTATGGCTACACCTTC.

The J gene is TRBJ2-7, the V gene TRBV2; 10 nucleotides line up with TRBD1. This CDR3 contains 16 residues. Per germline, CDR1 SNHLY and CDR2 FYNNEI. Trimming removed 7 bases from V and 3 bases from J; junction bases left unmatched: 12. CDR3 nucleotides: TGTGCCAGCACAGATGGGCCGGGACAGGGGAGCTACGAGCAGTACTTC. Amino acids: CASTDGPGQGSYEQYF.

As DNA, the CDR3 is TGTGCCAGCAGTTACTCCGGACCAGGGGGAGGCTACACCTTC. It is translated as CASSYSGPGGGYTF. This chain uses TRBV6-6 with TRBJ1-2, with TRBD1 matching over 7 bases. The germline CDR1 and CDR2 sequences are MNHNY and SVGAGI (reference sequence). V dropped 0 bases and J dropped 8; count of bases not matched to a gene: 6. The CDR3 contains 14 residues.

The chain couples TRBV5-4 to TRBJ2-2; D is possibly TRBD1 (5 bases). V lost 8 bases and J 0 bases, leaving 14 bases between the germline ends. Germline CDR1 reads SGHNT; CDR2 reads YYREEE (reference sequence). The CDR3 runs to 15 residues. CDR3 sequence (DNA): TGTGCCAGTAAGACAGTAGGGTCGAACACCGGGGAGCTGTTTTTT. Residues: CASKTVGSNTGELFF.

V and J are TRBV7-2 and TRBJ1-5; 8 nucleotides align to TRBD1. The germline gives CDR1 SGHTA, CDR2 FQGNSA. The V gene end was trimmed by 5 bases and the J gene end by 6 bases; junction bases not matched to a gene: 6. The CDR3 loop spans 14 amino acids. The CDR3 nucleotides are TGTGCCAGCAGCCCGGACAGGGTGGGTCAGCCCCAGCATTTT. Protein sequence: CASSPDRVGQPQHF. The whole variable domain, remainder taken from reference TRBV7-2 and TRBJ1-5, is GAGVSQSPSNKVTEKGKDVELRCDPISGHTALYWYRQSLGQGLEFLIYFQGNSAPDKSGLPSDRFSAERTGGSVSTLTIQRTQQEDSAVYLCASSPDRVGQPQHFGDGTRLSIL.

The CDR3 bases are TGTGCCAGCAGCTTGTCCAGCTATGGCTACACCTTC. It encodes CASSLSSYGYTF. The chain uses TRBV13 and TRBJ1-2; D unclear. Per the germline V gene, CDR1 is PRHDT and CDR2 is FYEKMQ (reference sequence). The CDR3 loop spans 12 amino acids. V dropped 3 bases and J dropped 4 bases, with 6 bases sitting between them.

In this sample, this clone turned up once. This chain uses TRBV29-1 with TRBJ1-1; 8 nucleotides match TRBD1. The CDR3 covers 13 residues. Per germline, CDR1 SQVTM and CDR2 ANQGSEA. Here the CDR3 reads CSARGTGNTEAFF. CDR3 in DNA: TGCAGTGCCCGCGGGACAGGGAACACTGAAGCTTTCTTT.

The V call is TRBV3-1 (or the pseudogene TRBV3-2), the J call TRBJ1-4; D not resolved. Per the germline V gene, CDR1 is LGHDT and CDR2 is YNNKEL (reference sequence). This CDR3 spans 15 amino acids. Trimming cost V 4 bases and J 2 bases, with 11 bases left between them. The CDR3 coding sequence is TGTGCCAGCAGCCTAGGAGGAGGGACTAATGAAAAACTGTTTTTT. Residues: CASSLGGGTNEKLFF.